These 2 T cell receptor beta chains originate from one sample sequenced in a study of prognosis after radiotherapy for stage I lung cancer. CDR3 of TCR beta was amplified from genomic DNA via a two-round multiplex PCR. Specific primers for each TRBV and TRBJ gene were what first-round PCR used. Each CDR3 protein gets one entry after TCRdb re-called the multiplex PCR reads with MiXCR. Of approximately 35,000 distinct CDR3 sequences listed, nearly 35% are singletons. Sequences were derived from PBMCs, sampled before or after stereotactic body radiation therapy (not recorded which). The receptor set was obtained from a donor over 45 with non-small cell lung cancer.

As to this clonotype: The junction differs from germline at one of its ends, possibly a read error. The V gene is TRBV6-9, the J gene TRBJ2-7; 7 nucleotides align to TRBD1. The CDR3 is 15 amino acids. The germline V gene has CDR1 MNHGY and CDR2 SVAAGI. CDR3 in DNA: TGCGCCAGCAGCCCCGGGACAGAAGATACCTACGAGCAGTACTTC. Translation gives CASSPGTEDTYEQYF.

This clonotype was seen repeatedly, ten times or more. This rearrangement joins TRBV6-9 to TRBJ2-3; 12 bases agree with TRBD2. V lost 4 bases and J lost 1; bases outside the gene matches: 18. CDR1 is MNHGY, CDR2 SVAAGI, per germline. The CDR3 runs 21 residues. The chain's CDR3 is CASSFRAASLAGGPGTDTQYF. The CDR3 DNA is TGTGCCAGCAGTTTCAGGGCCGCTTCGCTAGCGGGAGGGCCGGGCACAGATACGCAGTATTTT.